Below, 2 T cell receptor beta chains from the same sample are listed, as sequenced in a study of T cells in Graves' hyperthyroidism and ophthalmopathy. There were TCR beta CDR3 regions amplified from RNA transcripts. In the first-round RT-PCR of the TCR CDR3, the HTBI primer set was used. TCRdb fed the multiplex PCR reads into MiXCR, producing one record per CDR3 protein. The data contain about 270,000 distinct CDR3 sequences, about 25% of them singletons. Input material: blood. Every receptor here comes from a man aged 35 to 55 with Graves' hyperthyroidism that later progressed to Graves' ophthalmopathy.

This clonotype was counted at least ten times. The rearrangement uses TRBV9 and TRBJ1-3; 8 bases are a match to TRBD1. The CDR3 runs to 14 residues. With 3 bases clipped from V and 2 bases from J, the junction kept 1 base outside the gene matches. Germline V CDR1 and CDR2: SGDLS, YYNGEE. The CDR3 DNA reads as TGTGCCAGCAGCGCGGACAGGGCTGGAAACACCATATATTTT. It specifies CASSADRAGNTIYF.

V and J are TRBV6-5 and TRBJ2-5, with 10 nucleotides matching TRBD2. V shed 1 base and J 4 bases; nucleotides not matched to a gene: 6. The CDR3 is made up of 16 amino acids. Germline V gene sequence: CDR1 MNHEY, CDR2 SVGAGI. The DNA of the CDR3 is TGTGCCAGCAGTTACTTCAAGCGGGAGGGACGAGAGACCCAGTACTTC. It specifies CASSYFKREGRETQYF.